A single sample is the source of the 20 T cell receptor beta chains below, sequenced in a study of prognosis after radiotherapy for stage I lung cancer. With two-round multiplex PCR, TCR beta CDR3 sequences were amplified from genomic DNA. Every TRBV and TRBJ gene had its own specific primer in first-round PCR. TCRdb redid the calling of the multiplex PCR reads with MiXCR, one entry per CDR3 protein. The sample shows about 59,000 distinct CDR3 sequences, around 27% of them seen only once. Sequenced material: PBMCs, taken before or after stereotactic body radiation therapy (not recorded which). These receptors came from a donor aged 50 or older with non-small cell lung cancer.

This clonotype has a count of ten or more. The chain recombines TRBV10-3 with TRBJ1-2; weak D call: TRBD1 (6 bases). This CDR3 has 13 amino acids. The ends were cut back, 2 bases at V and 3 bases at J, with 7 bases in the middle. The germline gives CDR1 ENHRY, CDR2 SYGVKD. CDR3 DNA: TGTGCCATCAGTGAGAGGACAGACTATGGCTACACCTTC. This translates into CAISERTDYGYTF.

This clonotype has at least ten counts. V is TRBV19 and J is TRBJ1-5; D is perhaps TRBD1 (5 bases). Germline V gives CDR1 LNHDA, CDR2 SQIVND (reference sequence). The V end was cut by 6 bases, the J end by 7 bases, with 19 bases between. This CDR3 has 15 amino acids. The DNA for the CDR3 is TGTGCCAGTAGGACCAAGGTAGGGACGGGGCAGCCCCAGCATTTT. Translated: CASRTKVGTGQPQHF. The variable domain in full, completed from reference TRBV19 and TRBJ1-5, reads DGGITQSPKYLFRKEGQNVTLSCEQNLNHDAMYWYRQDPGQGLRLIYYSQIVNDFQKGDIAEGYSVSREKKESFPLTVTSAQKNPTAFYLCASRTKVGTGQPQHFGDGTRLSIL.

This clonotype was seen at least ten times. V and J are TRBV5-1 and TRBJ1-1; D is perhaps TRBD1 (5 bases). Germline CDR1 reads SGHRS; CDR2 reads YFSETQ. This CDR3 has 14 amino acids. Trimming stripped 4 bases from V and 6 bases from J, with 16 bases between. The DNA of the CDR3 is TGCGCCAGCAGCCCCCAGGGCCTTGACGCTGAAGCTTTCTTT. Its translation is CASSPQGLDAEAFF.

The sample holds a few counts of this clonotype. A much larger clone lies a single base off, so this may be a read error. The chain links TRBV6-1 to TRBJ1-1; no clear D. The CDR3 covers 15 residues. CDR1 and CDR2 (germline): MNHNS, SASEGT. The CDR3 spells CANSTLRRMSTEAFF. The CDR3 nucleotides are TGTGCCAACAGTACCCTTAGGCGGATGAGCACTGAAGCTTTCTTT.

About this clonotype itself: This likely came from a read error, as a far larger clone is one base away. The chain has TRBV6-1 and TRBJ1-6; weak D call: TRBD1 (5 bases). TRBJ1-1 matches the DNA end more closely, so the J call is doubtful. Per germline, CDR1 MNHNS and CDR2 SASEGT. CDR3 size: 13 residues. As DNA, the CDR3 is TGTGCCAGCAGCCCTATTTTTCCGGGACCGGCTTTCTTT. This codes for CASSPIFPGPAFF.

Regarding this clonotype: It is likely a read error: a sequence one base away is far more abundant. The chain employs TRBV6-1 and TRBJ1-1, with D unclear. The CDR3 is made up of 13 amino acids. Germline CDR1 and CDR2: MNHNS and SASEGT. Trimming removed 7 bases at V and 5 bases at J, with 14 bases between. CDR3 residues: CASIPGSQTEAFF. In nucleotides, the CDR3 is TGTGCCAGCATCCCCGGTAGTCAAACTGAAGCTTTCTTT.

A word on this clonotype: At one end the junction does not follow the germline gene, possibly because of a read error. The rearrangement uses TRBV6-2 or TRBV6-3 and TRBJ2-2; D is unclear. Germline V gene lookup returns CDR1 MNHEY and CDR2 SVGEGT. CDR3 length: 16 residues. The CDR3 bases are TGTGCCAGCAGCGAATCGGGCTCCTCGAACACCGTGGAGCTGTTTTTT. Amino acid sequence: CASSESGSSNTVELFF.

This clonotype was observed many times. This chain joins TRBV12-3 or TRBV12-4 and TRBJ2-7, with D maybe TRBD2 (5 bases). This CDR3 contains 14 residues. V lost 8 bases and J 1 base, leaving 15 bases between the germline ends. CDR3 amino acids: CASSPARRSYEQYF. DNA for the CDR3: TGTGCCAGCTCCCCGGCGAGGAGGTCCTACGAGCAGTACTTC.

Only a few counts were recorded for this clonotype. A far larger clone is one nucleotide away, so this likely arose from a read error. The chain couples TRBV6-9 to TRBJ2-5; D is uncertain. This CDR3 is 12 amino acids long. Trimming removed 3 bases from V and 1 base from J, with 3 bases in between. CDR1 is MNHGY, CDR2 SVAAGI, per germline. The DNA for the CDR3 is TGTGCCAGCAGTTACGTCCAAGAGACCCAGTACTTC. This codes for CASSYVQETQYF.

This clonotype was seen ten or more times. CDR3 in amino acids: CASSQSGRNNEQFF. Here the CDR3 DNA reads TGTGCCAGCTCACAATCGGGAAGAAACAATGAGCAGTTCTTC. The rearrangement joins TRBV18 to TRBJ2-1; a weak D match, TRBD2 (5 bases). CDR3 length equals 14 residues. Germline CDR1 KGHSH, CDR2 LQKENI. V lost 4 bases and J lost 5, with 12 bases in between.

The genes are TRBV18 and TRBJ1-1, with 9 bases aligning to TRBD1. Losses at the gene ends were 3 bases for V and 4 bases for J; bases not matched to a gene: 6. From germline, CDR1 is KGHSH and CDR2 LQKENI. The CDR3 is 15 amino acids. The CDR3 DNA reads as TGTGCCAGCTCACCTCGGACAGGGGAGATCACTGAAGCTTTCTTT. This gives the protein CASSPRTGEITEAFF. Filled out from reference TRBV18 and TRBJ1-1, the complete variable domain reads NAGVMQNPRHLVRRRGQEARLRCSPMKGHSHVYWYRQLPEEGLKFMVYLQKENIIDESGMPKERFSAEFPKEGPSILRIQQVVRGDSAAYFCASSPRTGEITEAFFGQGTRLTVV.

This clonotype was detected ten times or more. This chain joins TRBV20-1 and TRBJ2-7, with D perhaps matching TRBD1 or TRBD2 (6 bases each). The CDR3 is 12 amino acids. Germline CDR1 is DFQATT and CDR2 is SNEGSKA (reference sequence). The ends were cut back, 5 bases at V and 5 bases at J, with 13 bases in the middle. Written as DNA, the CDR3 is TGCAGTGCTCAAAGGGGGGATAACGAGCAGTACTTC. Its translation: CSAQRGDNEQYF.

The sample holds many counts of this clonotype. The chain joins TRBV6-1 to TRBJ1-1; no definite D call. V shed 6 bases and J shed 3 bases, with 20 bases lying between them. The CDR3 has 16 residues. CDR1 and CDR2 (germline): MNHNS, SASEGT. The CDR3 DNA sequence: TGTGCCAGCAGGGAGAACAGAGGGCGCCGGCACACTGAAGCTTTCTTT. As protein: CASRENRGRRHTEAFF.

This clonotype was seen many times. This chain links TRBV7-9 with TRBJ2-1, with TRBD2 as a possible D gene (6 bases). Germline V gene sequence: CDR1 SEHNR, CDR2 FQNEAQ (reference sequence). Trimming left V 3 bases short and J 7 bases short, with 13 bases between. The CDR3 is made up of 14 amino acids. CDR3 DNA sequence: TGTGCCAGCAGCTTCGGAGGGGCTGGTAATGAGCAGTTCTTC. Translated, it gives CASSFGGAGNEQFF.

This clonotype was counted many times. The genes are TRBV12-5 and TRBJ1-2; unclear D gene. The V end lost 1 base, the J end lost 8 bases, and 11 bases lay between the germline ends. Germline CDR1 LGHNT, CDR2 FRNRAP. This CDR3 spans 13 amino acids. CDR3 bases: TGTGCTAGTGGTTTGGGCGGGTCTGGAGGCTACACCTTC. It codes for CASGLGGSGGYTF. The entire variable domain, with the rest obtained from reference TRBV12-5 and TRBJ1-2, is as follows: DARVTQTPRHKVTEMGQEVTMRCQPILGHNTVFWYRQTMMQGLELLAYFRNRAPLDDSGMPKDRFSAEMPDATLATLKIQPSEPRDSAVYFCASGLGGSGGYTFGSGTRLTVV.

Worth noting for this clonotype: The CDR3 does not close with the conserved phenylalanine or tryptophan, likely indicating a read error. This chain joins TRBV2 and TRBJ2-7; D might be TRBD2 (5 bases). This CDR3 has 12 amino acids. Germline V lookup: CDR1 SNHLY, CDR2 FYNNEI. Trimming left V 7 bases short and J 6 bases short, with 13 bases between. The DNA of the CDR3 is TGTGCCAGCAATCCGACTGCGGGCGAGCAGTACCTT. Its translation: CASNPTAGEQYL.

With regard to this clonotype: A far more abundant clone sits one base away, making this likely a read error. CDR3 nucleotides: TGTGCCAGCAGTTCTCCTAAACGGTACGGACCTAATCAGCCCCAGCATTTT. This gives the protein CASSSPKRYGPNQPQHF. This chain joins TRBV6-9 and TRBJ1-5, with D unclear. Germline V gives CDR1 MNHGY, CDR2 SVAAGI. The V gene lost 4 bases and the J gene lost 4 bases, with 20 bases spanning the gap. The CDR3 contains 17 residues.

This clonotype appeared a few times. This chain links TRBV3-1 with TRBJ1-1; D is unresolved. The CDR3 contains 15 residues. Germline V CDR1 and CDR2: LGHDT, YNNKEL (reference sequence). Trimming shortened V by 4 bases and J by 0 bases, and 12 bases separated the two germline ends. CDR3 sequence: CASSRTGRMNTEAFF. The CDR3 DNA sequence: TGTGCCAGCAGCCGTACCGGACGGATGAACACTGAAGCTTTCTTT.

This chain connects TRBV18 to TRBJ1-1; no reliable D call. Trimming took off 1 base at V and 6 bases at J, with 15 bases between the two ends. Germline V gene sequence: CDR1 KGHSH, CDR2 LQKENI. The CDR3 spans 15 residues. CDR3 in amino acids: CASSPHKTLDSEAFF. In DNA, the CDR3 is TGTGCCAGCTCACCACATAAAACCCTGGACTCTGAAGCTTTCTTT.

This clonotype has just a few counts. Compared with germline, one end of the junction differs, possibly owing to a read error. CDR3 nucleotides: TGTGCTAGCAGCTTTAGTCCCGTAGGAGGGCGGGAGACCCAGTACTTC. It yields the protein CASSFSPVGGRETQYF. This sequence joins TRBV7-7 and TRBJ2-5; D possibly corresponds to TRBD2 (6 bases). The CDR3 sequence is 16 residues long. Germline V gene lookup returns CDR1 SSHAT and CDR2 FNYEAQ (reference sequence).